This T cell receptor beta chain was sequenced during a study of control samples from healthy donors and cancer patients. TCRdb's copy holds only in-frame clones and misses some; the assay was immunoSEQ multiplex PCR. Here the sample spans over 50,000 clones, 95% to 97% being singletons. Trimming cost V 2 bases and J 11 bases, with 12 bases left between them. Germline CDR1 and CDR2: MNHNS and SASEGT. The CDR3 totals 12 residues. The TCR originated in a woman aged 18-29 years in good health. The material sequenced was blood. The V and J genes are TRBV6-1 and TRBJ1-1; D is ambiguous. The CDR3 bases are TGTGCCAGCAGTGAATCAAGAGGGTGGGCTTTCTTT. The encoded protein is CASSESRGWAFF.